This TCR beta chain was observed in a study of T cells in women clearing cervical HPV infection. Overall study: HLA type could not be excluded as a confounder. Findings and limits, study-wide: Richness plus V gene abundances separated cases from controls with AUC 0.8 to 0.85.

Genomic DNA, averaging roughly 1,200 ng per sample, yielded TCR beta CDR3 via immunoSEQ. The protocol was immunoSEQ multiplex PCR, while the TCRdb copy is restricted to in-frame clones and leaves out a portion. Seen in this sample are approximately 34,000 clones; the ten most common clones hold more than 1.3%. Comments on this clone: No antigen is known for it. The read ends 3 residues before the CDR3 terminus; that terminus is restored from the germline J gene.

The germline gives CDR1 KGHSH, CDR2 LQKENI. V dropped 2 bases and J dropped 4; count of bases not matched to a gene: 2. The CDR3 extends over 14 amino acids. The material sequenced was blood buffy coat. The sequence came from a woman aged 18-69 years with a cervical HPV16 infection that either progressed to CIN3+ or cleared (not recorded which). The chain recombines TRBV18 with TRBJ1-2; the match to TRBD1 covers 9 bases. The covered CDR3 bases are TGTGCCAGCTCACCAGGACAGGGGATCTATGGC. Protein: CASSPGQGIYG. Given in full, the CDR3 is CASSPGQGIYGYTF.